The 10 T cell receptor beta chains presented below share a single source sample, sequenced in a study of radiotherapy plus CTLA-4 blockade in lung cancer. Only in-frame clones appear in the TCRdb table, and some are missing; sequencing was by immunoSEQ multiplex PCR. The sample lists more than 30,000 clones; approximately 80% were seen once. The sample here was peripheral blood, taken from a patient treated with radiotherapy plus ipilimumab. All receptors come from a human donor with non-small cell lung cancer that progressed on radiotherapy plus ipilimumab.

The chain carries TRBV5-1 and TRBJ2-7; D possibly corresponds to TRBD2 (6 bases). The V gene's germline CDR1 is SGHRS and CDR2 YFSETQ. The ends were cut back, 5 bases at V and 2 bases at J, with 20 bases in the middle. CDR3 size: 16 residues. CDR3 loop: CASSKEGGTQTYEQYF. The CDR3, as DNA: TGCGCCAGCAGTAAAGAAGGAGGGACGCAAACCTACGAGCAGTACTTC.

The rearrangement links TRBV6-6 to TRBJ2-5, with TRBD2 matching over 15 bases. The CDR3 runs to 16 residues. In germline, CDR1 is MNHNY, CDR2 SVGAGI (reference sequence). V dropped 3 bases and J dropped 5; count of bases not matched to a gene: 4. CDR3 DNA: TGTGCCAGCAGTTATGGGACTAGCGGGGGGAGGGAGACCCAGTACTTC. This translates into CASSYGTSGGRETQYF.

The chain joins TRBV5-4 to TRBJ2-5; possible D gene TRBD1, 6 bases. This CDR3 is 14 amino acids long. Germline V gene sequence: CDR1 SGHNT, CDR2 YYREEE (reference sequence). Trimming stripped 4 bases from V and 5 bases from J, with 15 bases between. CDR3 DNA sequence: TGTGCCAGCAGCGCTGCAGGGGTGGGGGAGACCCAGTACTTC. It is translated as CASSAAGVGETQYF.

The gene calls are TRBV9 and TRBJ1-3; D is undetermined. Germline assignment: CDR1 SGDLS and CDR2 YYNGEE. V shed 1 base and J shed 4 bases, with 6 bases lying between them. This CDR3 has 13 amino acids. CDR3 coding DNA: TGTGCCAGCAGCGTAAATACAGGAAACACCATATATTTT. Protein product: CASSVNTGNTIYF. Full variable domain (rest looked up from reference TRBV9 and TRBJ1-3): DSGVTQTPKHLITATGQRVTLRCSPRSGDLSVYWYQQSLDQGLQFLIQYYNGEERAKGNILERFSAQQFPDLHSELNLSSLELGDSALYFCASSVNTGNTIYFGEGSWLTVV.

This clone was seen just once. The chain uses TRBV6-1 and TRBJ1-4, with TRBD1 matching 8 bases. The V and J ends lost 2 bases and 8 bases, in that order; junction bases with no gene match: 10. CDR1 is MNHNS and CDR2 is SASEGT in the germline V gene. There are 16 residues in the CDR3. The CDR3 DNA reads TGTGCCAGCAGTGAACTTGGGACAGGATCAGGAGAAAAACTGTTTTTT. Protein sequence: CASSELGTGSGEKLFF.

Only one count was recorded for this clone. The chain combines TRBV5-5 with TRBJ2-7; perhaps TRBD2 as D (6 bases). Trimming took off 2 bases at V and 0 bases at J, with 12 bases between the two ends. CDR3 length equals 15 residues. Germline lookup yields CDR1 SGHKS and CDR2 YYEKEE (reference sequence). DNA of the CDR3: TGTGCCAGCAGCTTCGGAGCTAGCGACTCCTACGAGCAGTACTTC. This encodes CASSFGASDSYEQYF.

The chain couples TRBV27 to TRBJ2-5; 8 bases are shared with TRBD2. The germline gives CDR1 MNHEY, CDR2 SMNVEV (reference sequence). The V gene end was trimmed by 5 bases and the J gene end by 5 bases; junction bases not matched to a gene: 7. This CDR3 is 14 amino acids long. Written as DNA, the CDR3 is TGTGCCAGCAGTCCCGGGGGGGCCTGGGAGACCCAGTACTTC. The encoded protein is CASSPGGAWETQYF.

This chain uses TRBV9 with TRBJ2-5; TRBD1 is a possible D gene (6 bases). This CDR3 has 14 residues. Germline loops: CDR1 SGDLS, CDR2 YYNGEE. Trimming took off 3 bases at V and 5 bases at J, with 14 bases between the two ends. Here the CDR3 DNA reads TGTGCCAGCAGCGGACCTAGGGGGTATGAGACCCAGTACTTC. Amino acid sequence: CASSGPRGYETQYF.

This clone is a singleton in its sample. This rearrangement joins TRBV14 to TRBJ2-2, with TRBD1 identical over 11 bases. The CDR3 consists of 18 residues. V shed 3 bases and J 3 bases; nucleotides not matched to a gene: 9. Germline V gene lookup returns CDR1 SGHDN and CDR2 FVKESK. DNA of the CDR3: TGTGCCAGCAGCCACCCCCCGAGGACAGGGGGCCACACCGGGGAGCTGTTTTTT. Residues: CASSHPPRTGGHTGELFF.

The V call is TRBV19, the J call TRBJ1-1, with TRBD1 identical over 7 bases. Per the germline V gene, CDR1 is LNHDA and CDR2 is SQIVND (reference sequence). The J segment lost 0 bases and the V segment lost 4 bases, leaving 8 bases of the junction unmatched. This CDR3 contains 16 residues. This CDR3 is CASSNHPRGMNTEAFF. The DNA of the CDR3 is TGTGCCAGTAGTAACCATCCCAGGGGGATGAACACTGAAGCTTTCTTT.